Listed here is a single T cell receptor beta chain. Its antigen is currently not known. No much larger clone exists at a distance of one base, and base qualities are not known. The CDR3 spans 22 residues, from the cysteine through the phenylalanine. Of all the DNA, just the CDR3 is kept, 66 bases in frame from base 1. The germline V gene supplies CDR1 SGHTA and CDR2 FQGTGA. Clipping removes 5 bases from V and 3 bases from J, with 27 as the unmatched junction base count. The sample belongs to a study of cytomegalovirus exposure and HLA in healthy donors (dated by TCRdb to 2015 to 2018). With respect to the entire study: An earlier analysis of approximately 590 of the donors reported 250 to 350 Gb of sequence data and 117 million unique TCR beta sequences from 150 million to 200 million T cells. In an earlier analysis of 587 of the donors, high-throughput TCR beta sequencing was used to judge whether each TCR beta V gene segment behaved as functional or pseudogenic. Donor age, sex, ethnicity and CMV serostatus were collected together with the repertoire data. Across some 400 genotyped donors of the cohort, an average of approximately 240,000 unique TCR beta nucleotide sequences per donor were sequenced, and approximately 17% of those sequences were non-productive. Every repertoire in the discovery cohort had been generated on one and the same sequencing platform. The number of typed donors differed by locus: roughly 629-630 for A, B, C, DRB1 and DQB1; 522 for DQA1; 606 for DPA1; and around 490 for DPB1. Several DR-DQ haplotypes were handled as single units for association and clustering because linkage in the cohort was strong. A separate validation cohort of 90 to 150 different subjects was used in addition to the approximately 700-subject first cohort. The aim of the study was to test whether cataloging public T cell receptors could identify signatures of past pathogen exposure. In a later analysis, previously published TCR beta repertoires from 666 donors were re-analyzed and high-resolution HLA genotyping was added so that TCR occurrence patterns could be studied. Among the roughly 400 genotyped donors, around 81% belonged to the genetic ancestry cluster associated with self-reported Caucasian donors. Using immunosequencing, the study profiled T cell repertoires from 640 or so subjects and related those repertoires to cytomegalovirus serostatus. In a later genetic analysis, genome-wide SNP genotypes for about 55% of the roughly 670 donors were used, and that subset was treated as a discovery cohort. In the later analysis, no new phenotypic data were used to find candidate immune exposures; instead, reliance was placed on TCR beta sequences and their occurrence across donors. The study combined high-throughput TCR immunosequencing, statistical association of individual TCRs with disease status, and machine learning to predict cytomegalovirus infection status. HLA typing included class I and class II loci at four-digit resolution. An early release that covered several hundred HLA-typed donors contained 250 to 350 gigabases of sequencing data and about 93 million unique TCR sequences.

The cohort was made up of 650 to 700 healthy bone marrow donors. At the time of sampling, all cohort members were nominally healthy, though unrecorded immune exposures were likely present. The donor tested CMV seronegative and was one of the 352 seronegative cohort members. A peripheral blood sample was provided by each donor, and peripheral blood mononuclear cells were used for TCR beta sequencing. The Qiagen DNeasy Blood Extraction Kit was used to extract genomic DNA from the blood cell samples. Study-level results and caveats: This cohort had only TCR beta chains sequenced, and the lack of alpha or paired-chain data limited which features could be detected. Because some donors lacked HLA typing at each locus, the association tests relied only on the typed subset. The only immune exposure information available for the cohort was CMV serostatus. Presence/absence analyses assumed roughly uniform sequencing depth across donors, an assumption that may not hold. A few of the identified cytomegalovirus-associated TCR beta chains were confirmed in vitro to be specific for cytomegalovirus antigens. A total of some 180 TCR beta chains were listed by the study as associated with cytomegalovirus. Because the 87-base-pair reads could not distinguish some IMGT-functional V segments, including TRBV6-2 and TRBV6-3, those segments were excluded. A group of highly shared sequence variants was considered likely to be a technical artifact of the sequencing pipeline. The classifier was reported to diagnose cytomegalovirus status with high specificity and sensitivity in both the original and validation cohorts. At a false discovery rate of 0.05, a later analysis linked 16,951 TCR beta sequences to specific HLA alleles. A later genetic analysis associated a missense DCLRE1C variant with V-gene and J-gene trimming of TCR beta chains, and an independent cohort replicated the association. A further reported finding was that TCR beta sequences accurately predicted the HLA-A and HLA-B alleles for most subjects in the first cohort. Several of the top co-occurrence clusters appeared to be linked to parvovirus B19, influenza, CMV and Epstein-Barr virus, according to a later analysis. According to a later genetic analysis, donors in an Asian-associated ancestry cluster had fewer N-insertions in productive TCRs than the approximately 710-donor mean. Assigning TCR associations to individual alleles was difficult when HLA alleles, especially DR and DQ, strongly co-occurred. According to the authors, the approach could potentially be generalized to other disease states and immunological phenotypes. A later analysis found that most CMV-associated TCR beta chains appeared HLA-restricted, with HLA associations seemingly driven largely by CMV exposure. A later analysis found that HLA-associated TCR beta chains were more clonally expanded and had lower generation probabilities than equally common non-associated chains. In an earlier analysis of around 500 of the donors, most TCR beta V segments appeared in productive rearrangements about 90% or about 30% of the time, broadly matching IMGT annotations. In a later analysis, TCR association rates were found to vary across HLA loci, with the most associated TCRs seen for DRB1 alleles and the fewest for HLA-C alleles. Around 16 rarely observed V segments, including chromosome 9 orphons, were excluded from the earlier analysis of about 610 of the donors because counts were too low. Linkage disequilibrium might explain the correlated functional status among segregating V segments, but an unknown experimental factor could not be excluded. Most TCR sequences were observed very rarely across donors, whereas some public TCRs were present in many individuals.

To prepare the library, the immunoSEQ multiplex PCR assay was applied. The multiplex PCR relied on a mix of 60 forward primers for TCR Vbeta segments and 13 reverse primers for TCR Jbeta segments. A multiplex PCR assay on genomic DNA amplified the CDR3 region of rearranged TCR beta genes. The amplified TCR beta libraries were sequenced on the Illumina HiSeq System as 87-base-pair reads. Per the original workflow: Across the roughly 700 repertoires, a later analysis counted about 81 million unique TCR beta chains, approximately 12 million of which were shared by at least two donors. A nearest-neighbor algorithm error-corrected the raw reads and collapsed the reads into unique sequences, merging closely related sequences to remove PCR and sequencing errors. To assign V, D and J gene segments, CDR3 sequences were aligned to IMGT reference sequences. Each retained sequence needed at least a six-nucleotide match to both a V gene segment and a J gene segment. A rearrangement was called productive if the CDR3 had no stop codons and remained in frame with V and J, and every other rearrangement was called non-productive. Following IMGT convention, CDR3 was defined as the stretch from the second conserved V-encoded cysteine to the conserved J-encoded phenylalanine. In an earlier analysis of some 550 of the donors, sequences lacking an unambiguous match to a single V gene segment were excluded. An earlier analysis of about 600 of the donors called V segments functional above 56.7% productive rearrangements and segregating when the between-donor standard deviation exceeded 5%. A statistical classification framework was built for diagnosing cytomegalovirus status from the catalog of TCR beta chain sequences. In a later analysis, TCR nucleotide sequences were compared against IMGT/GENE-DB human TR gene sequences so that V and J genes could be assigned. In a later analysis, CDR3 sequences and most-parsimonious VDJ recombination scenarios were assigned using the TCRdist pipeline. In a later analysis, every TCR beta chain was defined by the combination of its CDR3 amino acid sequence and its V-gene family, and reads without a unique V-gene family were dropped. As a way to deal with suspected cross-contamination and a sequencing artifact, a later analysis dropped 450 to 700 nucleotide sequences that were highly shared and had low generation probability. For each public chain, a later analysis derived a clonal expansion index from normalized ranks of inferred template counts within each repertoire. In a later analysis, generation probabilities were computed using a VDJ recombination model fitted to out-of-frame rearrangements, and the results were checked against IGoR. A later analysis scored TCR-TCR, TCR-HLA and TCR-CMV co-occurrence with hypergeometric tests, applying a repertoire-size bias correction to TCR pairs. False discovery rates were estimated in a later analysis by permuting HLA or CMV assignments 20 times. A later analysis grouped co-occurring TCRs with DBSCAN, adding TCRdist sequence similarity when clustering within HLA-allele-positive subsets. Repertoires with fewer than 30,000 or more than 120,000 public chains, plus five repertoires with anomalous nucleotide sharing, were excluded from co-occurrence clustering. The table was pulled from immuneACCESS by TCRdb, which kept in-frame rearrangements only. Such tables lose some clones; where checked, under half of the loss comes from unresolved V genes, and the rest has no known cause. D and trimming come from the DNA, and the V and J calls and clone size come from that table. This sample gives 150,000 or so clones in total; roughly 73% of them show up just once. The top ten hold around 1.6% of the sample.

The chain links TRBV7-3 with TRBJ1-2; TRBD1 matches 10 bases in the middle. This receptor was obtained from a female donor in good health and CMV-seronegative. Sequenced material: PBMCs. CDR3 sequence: CASSLKHERRQGAIALDYGYTF. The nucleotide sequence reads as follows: TGTGCCAGCAGCCTCAAGCACGAACGGCGACAGGGGGCTATTGCGTTGGACTATGGCTACACCTTC.